This entry is about one T cell receptor beta chain. Its target is unknown. The data stem from a study of T cell responses to AZD1222 COVID-19 vaccine. Second-dose schedules of about 4 or about 12 weeks were combined. The method was immunoSEQ multiplex PCR; TCRdb's version includes in-frame clones alone and lacks a portion of them. The sample shows about 270,000 clones, 85% to 95% of them seen only once. The CDR3 runs 14 residues. Germline assignment: CDR1 MDHEN and CDR2 SYDVKM. V was cut by 5 bases and J by 6 bases, with 13 bases left in between. General study results and limits: Baseline serology detected seropositivity in only six AZD1222 recipients. There were mostly white British donors and more females than males, and clonal diversity was possibly underestimated. Spike regions recognized by vaccine-associated CD4 TCRs spanned the protein, led by 160-218 and 743-854.

This sequence was found in an adult who received the AZD1222 COVID-19 vaccine. This sample comprised peripheral blood, obtained 28 days after the second AZD1222 dose. This chain uses TRBV28 with TRBJ2-2; D gene unclear. This CDR3 reads CASSHHMRSGELFF. CDR3 DNA sequence: TGTGCCAGCAGTCACCACATGAGGTCCGGGGAGCTGTTTTTT.